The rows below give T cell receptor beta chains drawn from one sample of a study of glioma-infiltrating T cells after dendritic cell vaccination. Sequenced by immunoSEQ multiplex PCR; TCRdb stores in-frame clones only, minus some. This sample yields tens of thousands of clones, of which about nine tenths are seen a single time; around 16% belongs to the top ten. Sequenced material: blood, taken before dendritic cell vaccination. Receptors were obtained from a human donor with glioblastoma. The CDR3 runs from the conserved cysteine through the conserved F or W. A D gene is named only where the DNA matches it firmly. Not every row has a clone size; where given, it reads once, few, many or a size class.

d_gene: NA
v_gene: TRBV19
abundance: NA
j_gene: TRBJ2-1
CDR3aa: CASSIADTYSYNEQFF
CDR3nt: TGTGCCAGTAGTATAGCAGACACATACTCCTACAATGAGCAGTTCTTC

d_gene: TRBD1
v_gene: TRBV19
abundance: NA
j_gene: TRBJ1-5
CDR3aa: CASSIFGTGRSRGQPQHF
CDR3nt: TGTGCCAGTAGTATCTTCGGGACAGGGAGAAGCCGGGGTCAGCCCCAGCATTTT

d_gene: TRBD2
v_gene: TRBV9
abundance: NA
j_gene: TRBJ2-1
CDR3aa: CASSPLAGGSYNEQFF
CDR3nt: TGTGCCAGCAGCCCCCTAGCGGGGGGATCCTACAATGAGCAGTTCTTC

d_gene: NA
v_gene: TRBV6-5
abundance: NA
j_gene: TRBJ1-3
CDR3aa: CASSYSWFLSGNTIYF
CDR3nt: TGTGCCAGCAGTTACTCTTGGTTTCTATCTGGAAACACCATATATTTT

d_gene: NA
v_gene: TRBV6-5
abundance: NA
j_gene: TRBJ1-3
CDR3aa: CASSYSSGVSGNTIYF
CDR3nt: TGTGCCAGCAGTTACAGTTCGGGGGTCTCTGGAAACACCATATATTTT

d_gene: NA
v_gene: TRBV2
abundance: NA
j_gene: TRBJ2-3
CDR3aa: CASTGVRATDTQYF
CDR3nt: TGTGCCAGCACTGGCGTGAGGGCCACAGATACGCAGTATTTT

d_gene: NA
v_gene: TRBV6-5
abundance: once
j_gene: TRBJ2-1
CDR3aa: CAIRSGGNDEQFF
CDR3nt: TGTGCCATCAGATCCGGGGGTAATGATGAGCAGTTCTTC

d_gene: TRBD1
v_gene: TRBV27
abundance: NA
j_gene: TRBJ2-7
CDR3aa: CASSPEGTGSGQYF
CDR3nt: TGTGCCAGCAGTCCGGAAGGGACAGGATCGGGGCAGTACTTC

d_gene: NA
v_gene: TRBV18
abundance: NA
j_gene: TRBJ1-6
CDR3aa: CASSGGTNSPLHF
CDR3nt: TGTGCCAGCTCAGGGGGCACTAATTCACCCCTCCACTTT

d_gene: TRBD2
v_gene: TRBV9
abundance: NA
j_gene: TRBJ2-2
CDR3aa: CASSGGTTRNTGELFF
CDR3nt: TGTGCCAGCAGCGGCGGGACTACCCGTAACACCGGGGAGCTGTTTTTT

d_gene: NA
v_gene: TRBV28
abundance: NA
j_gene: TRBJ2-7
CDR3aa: CASSSPGYEQYF
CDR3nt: TGTGCCAGCAGTTCTCCAGGCTACGAGCAGTACTTC

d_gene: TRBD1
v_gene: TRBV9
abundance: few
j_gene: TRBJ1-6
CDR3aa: CASSADRVLVLLHSPLHF
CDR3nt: TGTGCCAGCAGCGCGGACAGGGTTTTGGTTTTATTGCATTCACCCCTCCACTTT

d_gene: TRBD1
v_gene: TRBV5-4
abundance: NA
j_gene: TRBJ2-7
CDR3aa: CASSPGQGKAVSYEQYF
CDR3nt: TGTGCCAGCAGCCCAGGACAGGGTAAGGCCGTTTCCTACGAGCAGTACTTC

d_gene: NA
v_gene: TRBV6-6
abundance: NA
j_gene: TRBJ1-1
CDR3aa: CASANGVNTEAFF
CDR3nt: TGTGCCAGCGCCAACGGGGTGAACACTGAAGCTTTCTTT

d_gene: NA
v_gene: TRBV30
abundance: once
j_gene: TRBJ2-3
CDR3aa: CAWIIGGASTDTQYF
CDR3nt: TGTGCCTGGATTATCGGGGGTGCGAGCACAGATACGCAGTATTTT

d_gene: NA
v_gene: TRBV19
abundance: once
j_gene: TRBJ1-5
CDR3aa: CASSIDSGQNQPQHF
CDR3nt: TGTGCCAGTAGTATAGATTCGGGTCAAAATCAGCCCCAGCATTTT

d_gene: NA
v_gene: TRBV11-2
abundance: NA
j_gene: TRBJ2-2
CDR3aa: CASSFSVSSGELFF
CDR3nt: TGTGCCAGCAGCTTTAGCGTTTCGTCCGGGGAGCTGTTTTTT

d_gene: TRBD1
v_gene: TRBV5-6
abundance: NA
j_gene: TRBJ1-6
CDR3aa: CASLKGQGNSPLHF
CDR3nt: TGTGCCAGCCTGAAGGGACAGGGAAATTCACCCCTCCACTTT

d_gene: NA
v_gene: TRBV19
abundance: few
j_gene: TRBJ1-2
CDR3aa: CASSISLSGLGYGYTF
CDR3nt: TGTGCCAGTAGTATCTCCCTCTCAGGGCTCGGCTATGGCTACACCTTC

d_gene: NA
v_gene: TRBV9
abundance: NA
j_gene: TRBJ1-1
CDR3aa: CASSVVGALGTEAFF
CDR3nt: TGTGCCAGCAGCGTAGTGGGAGCTCTTGGGACTGAAGCTTTCTTT

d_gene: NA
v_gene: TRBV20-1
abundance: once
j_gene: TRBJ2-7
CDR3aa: CSARVSEQYF
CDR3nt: TGCAGTGCTAGAGTCTCCGAGCAGTACTTC

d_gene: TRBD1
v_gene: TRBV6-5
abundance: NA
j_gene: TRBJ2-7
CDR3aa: CASRPGTGTYEQYF
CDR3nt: TGTGCCAGCAGACCCGGGACAGGCACCTACGAGCAGTACTTC

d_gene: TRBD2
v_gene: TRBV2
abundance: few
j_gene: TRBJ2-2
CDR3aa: CASSEPGGGNTGELFF
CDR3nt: TGTGCCAGCAGTGAACCAGGCGGGGGGAACACCGGGGAGCTGTTTTTT

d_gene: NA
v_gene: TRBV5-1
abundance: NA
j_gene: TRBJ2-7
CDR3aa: CASSLGSGEQYF
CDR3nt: TGCGCCAGCAGCTTGGGTAGTGGCGAGCAGTACTTC

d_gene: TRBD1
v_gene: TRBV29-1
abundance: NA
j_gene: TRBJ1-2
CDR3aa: CSESTGARGYTF
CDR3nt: TGCAGCGAAAGTACAGGGGCCCGTGGCTACACCTTC

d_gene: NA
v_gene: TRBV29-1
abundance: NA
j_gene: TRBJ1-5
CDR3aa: CSVESEDSNQPQHF
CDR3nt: TGCAGCGTTGAATCGGAGGATAGCAATCAGCCCCAGCATTTT

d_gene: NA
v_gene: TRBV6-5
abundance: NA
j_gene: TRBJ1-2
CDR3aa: CASGRGAGVSYGYTF
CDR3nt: TGTGCCAGCGGGCGTGGGGCAGGGGTGTCCTATGGCTACACCTTC

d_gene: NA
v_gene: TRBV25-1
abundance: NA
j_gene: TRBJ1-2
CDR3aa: CASSEYWAGYTF
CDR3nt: TGTGCCAGCAGTGAATATTGGGCTGGCTACACCTTC

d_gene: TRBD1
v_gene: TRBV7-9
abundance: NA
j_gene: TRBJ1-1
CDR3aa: CASSTGTGVLNTEAFF
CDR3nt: TGTGCCAGCAGCACTGGGACAGGAGTGCTGAACACTGAAGCTTTCTTT

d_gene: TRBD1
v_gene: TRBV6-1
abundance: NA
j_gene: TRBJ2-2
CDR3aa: CASSELSGTGGAGGDTGELFF
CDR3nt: TGTGCCAGCAGTGAATTGTCCGGGACAGGGGGCGCCGGGGGGGACACCGGGGAGCTGTTTTTT

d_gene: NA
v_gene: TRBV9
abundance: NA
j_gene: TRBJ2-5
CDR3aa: CASSVEQGGETQYF
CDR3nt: TGTGCCAGCAGCGTGGAACAGGGTGGCGAGACCCAGTACTTC

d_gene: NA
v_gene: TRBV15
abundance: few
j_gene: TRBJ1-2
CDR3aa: CATSRDGRLSGYTF
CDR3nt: TGTGCCACCAGCAGAGACGGAAGACTCTCCGGCTACACCTTC

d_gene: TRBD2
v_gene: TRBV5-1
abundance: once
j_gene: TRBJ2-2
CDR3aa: CASSLKGLAGPNTGELFF
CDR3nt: TGCGCCAGCAGCTTGAAGGGACTAGCGGGACCGAACACCGGGGAGCTGTTTTTT

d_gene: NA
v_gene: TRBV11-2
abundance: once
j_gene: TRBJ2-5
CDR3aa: CASSLQSGGETQYF
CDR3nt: TGTGCCAGCAGCTTACAAAGCGGCGGGGAGACCCAGTACTTC

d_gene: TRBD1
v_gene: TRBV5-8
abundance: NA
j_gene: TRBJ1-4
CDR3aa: CASSRTGSYEKLFF
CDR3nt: TGTGCCAGCAGCCGGACAGGGAGTTATGAAAAACTGTTTTTT

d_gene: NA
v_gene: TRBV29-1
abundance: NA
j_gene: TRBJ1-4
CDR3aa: CSVEDGNREVWGGGEKLFF
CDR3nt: TGCAGCGTTGAAGACGGGAACAGGGAGGTCTGGGGGGGAGGAGAAAAACTGTTTTTT

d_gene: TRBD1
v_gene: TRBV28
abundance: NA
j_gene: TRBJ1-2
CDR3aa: CASSLGGQGGYTF
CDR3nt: TGTGCCAGCAGTTTAGGTGGACAGGGGGGCTACACCTTC

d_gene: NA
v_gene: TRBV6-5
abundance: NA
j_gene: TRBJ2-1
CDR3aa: CASSYSGRGYNEQFF
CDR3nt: TGTGCCAGCAGTTACTCCGGCCGGGGATACAATGAGCAGTTCTTC

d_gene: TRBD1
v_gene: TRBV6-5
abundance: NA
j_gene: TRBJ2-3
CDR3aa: CASSRTGGTDTQYF
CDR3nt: TGTGCCAGCAGCAGGACAGGGGGCACAGATACGCAGTATTTT

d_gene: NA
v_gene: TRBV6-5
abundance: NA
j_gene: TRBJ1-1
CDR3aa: CASTRGQRNAEAFF
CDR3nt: TGTGCCAGCACCAGGGGCCAAAGGAATGCTGAAGCTTTCTTT

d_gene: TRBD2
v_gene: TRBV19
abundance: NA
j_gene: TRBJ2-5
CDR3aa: CASSMRAAGLAGKETQYF
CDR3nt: TGTGCCAGTAGTATGAGGGCAGCCGGACTAGCGGGTAAAGAGACCCAGTACTTC

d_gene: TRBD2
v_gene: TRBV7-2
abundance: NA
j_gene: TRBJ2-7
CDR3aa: CASSLGTSGGYEQYF
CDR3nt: TGTGCCAGCAGCTTAGGGACTAGCGGGGGCTACGAGCAGTACTTC

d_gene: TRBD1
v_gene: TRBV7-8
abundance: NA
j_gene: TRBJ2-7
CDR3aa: CASSLADRAYEQYF
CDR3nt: TGTGCCAGCAGCTTAGCGGACAGGGCCTACGAGCAGTACTTC

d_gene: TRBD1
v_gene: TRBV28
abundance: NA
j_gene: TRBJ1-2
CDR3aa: CASRTGGVYGYTF
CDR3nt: TGTGCCAGCAGAACAGGGGGCGTCTATGGCTACACCTTC

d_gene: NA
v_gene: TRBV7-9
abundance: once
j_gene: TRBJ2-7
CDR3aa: CASSLEGWLAYEQYF
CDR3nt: TGTGCCAGCAGCTTAGAGGGGTGGCTAGCCTACGAGCAGTACTTC

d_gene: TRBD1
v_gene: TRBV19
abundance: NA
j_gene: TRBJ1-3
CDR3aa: CASRRQGGSGNTIYF
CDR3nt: TGTGCCAGTAGGCGACAGGGAGGCTCTGGAAACACCATATATTTT

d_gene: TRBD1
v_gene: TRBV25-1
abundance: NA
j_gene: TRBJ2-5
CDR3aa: CASSERGQGQETQYF
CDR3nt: TGTGCCAGCAGTGAACGTGGACAGGGGCAAGAGACCCAGTACTTC

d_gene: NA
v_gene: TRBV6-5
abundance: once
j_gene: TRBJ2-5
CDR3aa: CASSYSRGIEETQYF
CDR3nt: TGTGCCAGCAGTTACTCGAGAGGCATTGAAGAGACCCAGTACTTC

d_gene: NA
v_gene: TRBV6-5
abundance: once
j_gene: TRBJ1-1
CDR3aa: CASTTLGANTEAFF
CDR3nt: TGTGCCAGCACCACCCTAGGGGCGAACACTGAAGCTTTCTTT

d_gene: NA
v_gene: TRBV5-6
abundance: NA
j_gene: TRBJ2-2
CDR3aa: CASSSPGQLYTGELFF
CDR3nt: TGTGCCAGCAGCTCGCCGGGACAACTTTACACCGGGGAGCTGTTTTTT

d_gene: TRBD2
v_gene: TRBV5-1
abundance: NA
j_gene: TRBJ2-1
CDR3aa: CASRETSGSKSEQFF
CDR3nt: TGCGCCAGCAGAGAGACTAGCGGGAGTAAGAGTGAGCAGTTCTTC